This TCR beta chain emerged from a study of blood T cell repertoires in COVID-19. Produced via immunoSEQ multiplex PCR; TCRdb's table is partial and in-frame only. In the table there are 150,000 or so clones, 85% to 90% of which are singletons. CDR1 is LNHDA, CDR2 SQIVND, per germline (reference sequence). The CDR3 consists of 17 residues. V trimming: 5 bases; J trimming: 8 bases; junction bases outside the gene matches: 18. Sequencing input: peripheral blood. The TCR comes from a man younger than 30 with COVID-19, enrolled during active disease. The chain uses TRBV19 and TRBJ2-1; 7 bases fit TRBD2. CDR3 in amino acids: CASSFSGWREIPDEQFF. The CDR3 nucleotides read TGTGCCAGTAGTTTCTCGGGGTGGCGGGAGATACCCGATGAGCAGTTCTTC.